The 16 T cell receptor beta chains given below trace back to one sample, sequenced in a study of technical replicates of blood from a few donors. This table comes from immunoSEQ multiplex PCR, and its TCRdb copy is limited to in-frame clones, with some not included. The sample yields roughly 80,000 clones, about 96% seen once. Source material: T cells isolated from PBMCs. These receptors all come from a human donor in good health.

This chain connects TRBV7-2 to TRBJ2-7; D perhaps matches TRBD2 (6 bases). Germline loops: CDR1 SGHTA, CDR2 FQGNSA. Trimming stripped 3 bases from V and 4 bases from J, with 25 bases between. The CDR3 extends over 18 amino acids. CDR3 in amino acids: CASSFLHGAGPILYEQYF. In DNA, the CDR3 is TGTGCCAGCAGCTTCCTACACGGGGCGGGGCCTATTCTGTACGAGCAGTACTTC.

V is TRBV4-1 and J is TRBJ2-1; D remains ambiguous. Germline lookup yields CDR1 MGHRA and CDR2 YSYEKL. V was shortened by 4 bases and J by 3 bases, with 34 bases between the two germline ends. The CDR3 runs to 22 residues. The CDR3 DNA follows: TGCGCCAGCAGCCCCACCCTGTCACCCCTCCTGATAGCTACCAACATCTACAATGAGCAGTTCTTC. It translates to CASSPTLSPLLIATNIYNEQFF.

This rearrangement joins TRBV27 to TRBJ2-3, with D unclear. The germline V gene has CDR1 MNHEY and CDR2 SMNVEV (reference sequence). The CDR3 extends over 14 amino acids. V lost 5 bases, J lost 5 bases, and 14 bases lay in between. The CDR3 DNA is TGTGCCAGCAGTCCCTTAAACAGTGGAGATACGCAGTATTTT. Translating gives CASSPLNSGDTQYF.

The genes are TRBV11-3 and TRBJ1-6, with D possibly being TRBD1 (5 bases). V was trimmed by 2 bases and J by 7 bases, leaving 12 bases between them. CDR1 and CDR2 (germline): SGHNT, YENEEA. The CDR3 totals 15 residues. CDR3 bases: TGTGCCAGCAGCTTAAGGACCCGGGGGAATTCACCCCTCCACTTT. Translation gives CASSLRTRGNSPLHF.

This clone is a singleton in its sample. The gene calls are TRBV6-5 and TRBJ2-1, with D unresolved. CDR1 and CDR2 (germline): MNHEY, SVGAGI. The ends were cut back, 6 bases at V and 7 bases at J, with 10 bases in the middle. The CDR3 runs to 12 residues. The CDR3 DNA follows: TGTGCCAGCAGCTCCTCTATGAATGAGCAGTTCTTC. It encodes CASSSSMNEQFF.

This chain links TRBV9 with TRBJ1-4, with 7 bases that match TRBD1. Germline V gene sequence: CDR1 SGDLS, CDR2 YYNGEE. The V segment lost 1 base and the J segment 8 bases; nucleotides outside the gene matches: 20. CDR3 size: 19 residues. The CDR3 loop is CASSVTGAPDRLRGEKLFF. The DNA for the CDR3 is TGTGCCAGCAGCGTAACTGGGGCGCCGGACAGGCTACGGGGGGAAAAACTGTTTTTT.

The chain joins TRBV5-1 to TRBJ1-1, with 7 bases matching TRBD1. Looked up from germline, CDR1 is SGHRS and CDR2 is YFSETQ. The CDR3 is 17 amino acids. The V segment lost 0 bases and the J segment 1 base; nucleotides outside the gene matches: 9. The CDR3 bases are TGCGCCAGCAGCTTGGCCTTGGCAGGGGGACGGAACACTGAAGCTTTCTTT. Amino acids: CASSLALAGGRNTEAFF.

The rearrangement joins TRBV28 to TRBJ2-7, with 7 bases lining up with TRBD2. The CDR3 has 14 residues. V was pared by 2 bases and J by 1 base, with 2 bases of the junction left unmatched. CDR1 and CDR2 from the germline V gene are MDHEN and SYDVKM. The CDR3 DNA follows: TGTGCCAGCAGTTTACTAGCGGAATCCTACGAGCAGTACTTC. It encodes CASSLLAESYEQYF.

The chain carries TRBV6-1 and TRBJ2-1; D is possibly TRBD2 (6 bases). V gave up 5 bases and J gave up 3 bases, with 8 bases separating them. Germline V gene lookup returns CDR1 MNHNS and CDR2 SASEGT. The CDR3 is made up of 13 amino acids. The DNA for the CDR3 is TGTGCCAGCAGTTCGGACTACTACAATGAGCAGTTCTTC. Translation: CASSSDYYNEQFF.

This chain links TRBV29-1 with TRBJ2-7, with a possible D match to TRBD2 (7 bases). Trimming took off 4 bases at V and 2 bases at J, with 18 bases between the two ends. This CDR3 comprises 15 residues. Per the germline V gene, CDR1 is SQVTM and CDR2 is ANQGSEA. This CDR3 is CSVGGGQGGPYEQYF. The DNA of the CDR3 is TGCAGCGTTGGGGGGGGGCAGGGAGGACCCTACGAGCAGTACTTC.

DNA for the CDR3: TGTGCCAGCAGTCCGGACAGCTCTGGGGCCAACGTCCTGACTTTC. As protein: CASSPDSSGANVLTF. The V call is TRBV28, the J call TRBJ2-6; D might be TRBD1 (6 bases). V lost 5 bases to trimming and J lost 0 bases, with 8 bases between them. The CDR3 is 15 residues long. CDR1 and CDR2 from the germline V gene are MDHEN and SYDVKM.

This chain joins TRBV5-8 and TRBJ2-2, with a weak D call TRBD2 (6 bases). Germline lookup yields CDR1 SGHTS and CDR2 YDEGEE. V was cut by 4 bases and J by 6 bases, with 16 bases left in between. The CDR3 is 15 amino acids. The CDR3 sequence: CASSLAGTLAGELFF. In DNA form, the CDR3 reads TGTGCCAGCAGCCTGGCCGGGACTCTCGCCGGGGAGCTGTTTTTT.

The chain couples TRBV6-6 to TRBJ1-2, with D perhaps TRBD1 (6 bases). V lost 7 bases and J lost 2, with 11 bases in between. CDR1 is MNHNY, CDR2 SVGAGI, per germline (reference sequence). The CDR3 extends over 13 amino acids. This CDR3 reads CASNSQGNYGYTF. The DNA for the CDR3 is TGTGCCAGCAATTCCCAGGGGAACTATGGCTACACCTTC.

The chain is built from TRBV7-3 and TRBJ2-3; 12 bases map to TRBD2. Germline V gene data show CDR1 as SGHTA and CDR2 as FQGTGA. After removal of 4 bases from V and 1 base from J, the junction contained 0 bases not matched to a gene. The CDR3 length is 15 residues. The CDR3 sequence: CASSWTSGGTDTQYF. DNA for the CDR3: TGTGCCAGCAGCTGGACTAGCGGGGGCACAGATACGCAGTATTTT.

The V call is TRBV13, the J call TRBJ1-1; D call uncertain. The length of the CDR3 is 15 residues. Germline assignment: CDR1 PRHDT and CDR2 FYEKMQ (reference sequence). The V end was cut by 4 bases, the J end by 1 base, with 13 bases between. In DNA, the CDR3 is TGTGCCAGCAGCTCTTCCTACACGGGGAACACTGAAGCTTTCTTT. It is translated as CASSSSYTGNTEAFF.

The chain employs TRBV29-1 and TRBJ2-5, with a tentative D call TRBD2 (5 bases). V lost 3 bases to trimming and J lost 5 bases, with 16 bases between them. This CDR3 is built from 14 residues. In germline, CDR1 is SQVTM, CDR2 ANQGSEA. The CDR3 DNA follows: TGCAGCGTTGAGGGCGGCGGTGGAGGCGAGACCCAGTACTTC. Translation: CSVEGGGGGETQYF. Based on the CDR3 plus reference TRBV29-1 and TRBJ2-5, the full variable domain is SAVISQKPSRDICQRGTSLTIQCQVDSQVTMMFWYRQQPGQSLTLIATANQGSEATYESGFVIDKFPISRPNLTFSTLTVSNMSPEDSSIYLCSVEGGGGGETQYFGPGTRLLVL.